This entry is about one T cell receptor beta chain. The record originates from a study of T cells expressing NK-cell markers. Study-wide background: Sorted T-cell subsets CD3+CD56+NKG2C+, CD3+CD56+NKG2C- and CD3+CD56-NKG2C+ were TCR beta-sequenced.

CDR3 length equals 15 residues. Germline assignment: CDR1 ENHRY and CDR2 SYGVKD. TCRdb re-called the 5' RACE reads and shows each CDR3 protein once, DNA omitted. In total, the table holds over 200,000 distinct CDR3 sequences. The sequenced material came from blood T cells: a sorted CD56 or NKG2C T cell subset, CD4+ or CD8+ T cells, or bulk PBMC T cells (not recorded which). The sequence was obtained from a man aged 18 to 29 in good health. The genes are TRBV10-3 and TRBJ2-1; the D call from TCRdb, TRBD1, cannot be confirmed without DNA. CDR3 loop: CAIRTGQGADNEQFF.